The next 4 T cell receptor beta chains were all read from a single sample in a study of T cell changes during pregnancy in multiple sclerosis (dated by TCRdb to between 2019 and 2020). Library generation was performed with the immunoSEQ multiplex PCR assay. TCRdb holds this immuneACCESS table with in-frame rearrangements only. Some clones are missing; in checked studies, unresolved V genes explain under half, and the rest has no known cause. The table for this sample lists some 42,000 clones; about 90% of them were counted only once. The top ten clones comprise roughly 0.9% of the sample. The sample consisted of CD4+ T cells from peripheral blood mononuclear cells, taken after pregnancy. The receptors shown here come from a female donor with multiple sclerosis, enrolled in a pregnancy study.

The chain employs TRBV9 and TRBJ1-3; TRBD1 is a possible D gene (5 bases). Per germline, CDR1 SGDLS and CDR2 YYNGEE. CDR3 length: 16 residues. V lost 0 bases to trimming and J lost 2 bases, with 12 bases between them. CDR3 protein: CASSVVGRVAGNTIYF. DNA for the CDR3: TGTGCCAGCAGCGTAGTGGGCAGGGTAGCTGGAAACACCATATATTTT. Drawing the rest from reference TRBV9 and TRBJ1-3, the complete variable domain is DSGVTQTPKHLITATGQRVTLRCSPRSGDLSVYWYQQSLDQGLQFLIQYYNGEERAKGNILERFSAQQFPDLHSELNLSSLELGDSALYFCASSVVGRVAGNTIYFGEGSWLTVV.

The DNA of the CDR3 is TGTGCCAGCAGCTTAGCTCGGGGGGCATCCTACGAGCAGTACTTC. Residues: CASSLARGASYEQYF. The V and J genes are TRBV7-2 and TRBJ2-7; TRBD2 is a possible D gene (7 bases). V gave up 0 bases and J gave up 1 base, with 10 bases separating them. In germline, CDR1 is SGHTA, CDR2 FQGNSA. This CDR3 comprises 15 residues.

The J gene is TRBJ2-7, the V gene TRBV6-6; 9 bases fit TRBD1. This CDR3 is 14 amino acids long. J lost 2 bases, V lost 2 bases, and 1 base had no gene match. CDR1 and CDR2 (germline): MNHNY, SVGAGI (reference sequence). The CDR3 region is CASSYGQGTYEQYF. CDR3 nucleotide sequence: TGTGCCAGCAGTTACGGACAGGGGACCTACGAGCAGTACTTC.

The CDR3 DNA reads as TGTGCCAGCAGTGCCCGACAGGGGCTGAACACTGAAGCTTTCTTT. It specifies CASSARQGLNTEAFF. This chain links TRBV6-1 with TRBJ1-1, with 8 nucleotides matching TRBD1. The CDR3 sequence is 15 residues long. V shed 4 bases, J shed 0 bases, and the junction held 4 bases outside the gene matches. The V gene's germline CDR1 is MNHNS and CDR2 SASEGT.